This TCR beta chain was identified during a study of control samples from healthy donors and cancer patients. This clone appeared a single time. Profiling relied on immunoSEQ multiplex PCR, and the TCRdb table lists in-frame clones only, not all of them. Among roughly 80,000 clones, around nine tenths were seen once, and the ten largest hold around 5.4%. Germline V gene sequence: CDR1 MNHEY, CDR2 SMNVEV (reference sequence). The CDR3 has 14 amino acids. Trimming pared 7 bases from V and 4 bases from J, leaving 14 bases between. This clonotype was obtained from a woman between 50 and 59 years old in good health. V is TRBV27 and J is TRBJ2-1, with D maybe TRBD1 (5 bases). Sequencing was carried out using blood. The CDR3: CASTPGGAYNEQFF. In nucleotides, the CDR3 is TGTGCCAGCACCCCCGGTGGGGCTTACAATGAGCAGTTCTTC.